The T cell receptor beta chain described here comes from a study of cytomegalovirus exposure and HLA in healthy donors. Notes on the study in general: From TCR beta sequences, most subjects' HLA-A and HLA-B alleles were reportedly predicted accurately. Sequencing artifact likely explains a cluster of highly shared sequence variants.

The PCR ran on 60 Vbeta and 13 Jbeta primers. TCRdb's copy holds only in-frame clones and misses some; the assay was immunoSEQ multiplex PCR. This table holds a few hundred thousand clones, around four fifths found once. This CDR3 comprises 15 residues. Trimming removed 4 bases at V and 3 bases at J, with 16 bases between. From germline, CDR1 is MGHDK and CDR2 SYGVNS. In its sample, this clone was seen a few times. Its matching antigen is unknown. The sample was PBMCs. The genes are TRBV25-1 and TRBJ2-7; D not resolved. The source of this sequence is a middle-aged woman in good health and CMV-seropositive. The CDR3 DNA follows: TGTGCCAGCAGTGGAAAGACTCCGCCGCGCTACGAGCAGTACTTC. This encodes CASSGKTPPRYEQYF.